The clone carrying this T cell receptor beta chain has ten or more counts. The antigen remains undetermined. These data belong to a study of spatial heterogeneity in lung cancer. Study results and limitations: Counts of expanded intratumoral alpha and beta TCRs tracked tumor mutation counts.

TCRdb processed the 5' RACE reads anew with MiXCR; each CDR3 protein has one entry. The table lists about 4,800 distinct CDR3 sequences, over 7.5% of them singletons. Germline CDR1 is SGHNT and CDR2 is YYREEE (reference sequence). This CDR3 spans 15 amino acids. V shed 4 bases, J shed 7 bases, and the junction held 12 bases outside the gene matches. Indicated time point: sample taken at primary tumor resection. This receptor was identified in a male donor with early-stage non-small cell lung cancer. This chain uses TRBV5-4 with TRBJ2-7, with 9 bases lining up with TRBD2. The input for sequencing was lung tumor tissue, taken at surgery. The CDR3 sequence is CASSGTSGWIREQYF. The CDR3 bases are TGTGCCAGCAGCGGAACTAGCGGGTGGATCAGGGAGCAGTACTTC.